This entry lists 18 T cell receptor beta chains sequenced from one sample in a study of T-cell reconstitution after alpha-beta-depleted transplantation in children. A library of TCRbeta sequences, prepared with unique molecular identifiers, was generated. Using its own MiXCR run on the PCR reads, TCRdb lists one record per CDR3 protein. The sample shows a few hundred thousand distinct CDR3 sequences, about 9.4% of them seen only once. The sequenced sample was PBMCs from the stem cell graft donor, obtained from the stem cell graft. The receptors were gathered from a human donor who donated a stem cell graft to a child with acute lymphoblastic leukemia.

The CDR3 sequence: CASSRGGAVNYEQYF. The DNA for the CDR3 is TGTGCCAGCAGCCGGGGAGGAGCGGTTAACTACGAGCAGTACTTC. The chain uses TRBV3-1 and TRBJ2-7, with a tentative D call TRBD2 (6 bases). V was clipped by 4 bases and J by 3 bases, with 16 bases between them. The CDR3 contains 15 residues. Germline CDR1 is LGHDT and CDR2 is YNNKEL (reference sequence).

The chain combines TRBV27 with TRBJ2-2; TRBD2 matches at 9 bases. The junction had 4 bases not matched to a gene; V was cut back by 3 bases and J by 5 bases. This CDR3 spans 15 amino acids. The germline V gene encodes CDR1 MNHEY and CDR2 SMNVEV (reference sequence). The CDR3 DNA reads as TGTGCCAGCAGTTTCGGGACTAGCAGTACCGGGGAGCTGTTTTTT. Protein: CASSFGTSSTGELFF.

This clonotype was counted ten times or more. The rearrangement joins TRBV24-1 to TRBJ1-3; D not certain. Germline CDR1 KGHDR, CDR2 SFDVKD. The CDR3 has 12 residues. V lost 6 bases, J lost 3 bases, and 5 bases lay in between. The DNA of the CDR3 is TGTGCCACCAGTCTAGATGGAAACACCATATATTTT. It yields the protein CATSLDGNTIYF.

The chain employs TRBV4-1 and TRBJ1-1; D call uncertain. V dropped 0 bases and J dropped 1 base, with 9 bases sitting between them. This CDR3 has 15 residues. Germline CDR1 and CDR2: MGHRA and YSYEKL. The CDR3 bases are TGCGCCAGCAGCCAAGACGGCAGCCCGAACACTGAAGCTTTCTTT. Translating it yields CASSQDGSPNTEAFF.

With respect to this clonotype: Possible read error: a much larger clone is one base away. The CDR3 does not close with the conserved phenylalanine or tryptophan, likely indicating a read error. The chain is built from TRBV20-1 and TRBJ2-3; D gene uncertain. CDR3 length equals 11 residues. Between the trimmed V and J ends, which lost 5 bases and 6 bases, there was a span of 9 bases. The V gene's germline CDR1 is DFQATT and CDR2 SNEGSKA (reference sequence). CDR3 sequence (DNA): TGCAGTGCTGCCCCCGGGGATACGCAGTATTCT. Translation: CSAAPGDTQYS.

The chain recombines TRBV4-1 with TRBJ2-3, with 7 positions matching TRBD2. The J segment lost 2 bases and the V segment lost 0 bases, leaving 11 bases of the junction unmatched. The CDR3 is 18 residues long. Per the germline V gene, CDR1 is MGHRA and CDR2 is YSYEKL. CDR3 bases: TGCGCCAGCAGCCAAGAAAGGTTAGGCCTAGCGGACACAGATACGCAGTATTTT. Amino acids: CASSQERLGLADTDTQYF.

This clonotype turned up a few times. V is TRBV6-2 or TRBV6-3 and J is TRBJ2-1; 8 bases agree with TRBD2. The V gene end was trimmed by 6 bases and the J gene end by 5 bases; junction bases not matched to a gene: 6. Germline CDR1 reads MNHEY; CDR2 reads SVGEGT. The length of the CDR3 is 14 residues. CDR3: CASSHTSGNNEQFF. The DNA of the CDR3 is TGTGCCAGCAGCCATACTAGCGGTAACAATGAGCAGTTCTTC.

The V and J genes are TRBV7-3 and TRBJ2-3, with D possibly being TRBD1 (7 bases). CDR1 is SGHTA and CDR2 is FQGTGA in the germline V gene. V gave up 5 bases and J gave up 0 bases, with 15 bases separating them. This CDR3 has 16 amino acids. The CDR3: CASSDQGGLSTDTQYF. CDR3 coding DNA: TGTGCCAGCAGCGATCAGGGGGGCCTTAGCACAGATACGCAGTATTTT.

This clonotype has a handful of counts. The V call is TRBV20-1, the J call TRBJ2-7; D possibly corresponds to TRBD2 (6 bases). With 1 base removed from V and 3 bases from J, the gap between germline ends came to 22 bases. The CDR3 is 17 residues long. Germline lookup yields CDR1 DFQATT and CDR2 SNEGSKA (reference sequence). This chain's CDR3 is CSARVRDLAARSYEQYF. For the CDR3, the DNA is TGCAGTGCTAGAGTTAGGGACTTGGCAGCGAGAAGCTACGAGCAGTACTTC.

The chain joins TRBV25-1 to TRBJ1-3; D ambiguous. Per the germline V gene, CDR1 is MGHDK and CDR2 is SYGVNS. The CDR3 is 11 amino acids. Trimming removed 9 bases from V and 4 bases from J, with 7 bases in between. CDR3 sequence: CASNSGNTIYF. The CDR3 DNA is TGTGCCAGTAATTCGGGAAACACCATATATTTT.

J is TRBJ2-7 and V is TRBV20-1, with 7 bases lining up with TRBD2. The CDR3 is made up of 15 amino acids. Per the germline V gene, CDR1 is DFQATT and CDR2 is SNEGSKA (reference sequence). The J segment lost 2 bases and the V segment lost 0 bases, leaving 7 bases of the junction unmatched. The CDR3 sequence: CSARDYVAGTYEQYF. As DNA, the CDR3 is TGCAGTGCTAGAGATTATGTAGCGGGCACCTACGAGCAGTACTTC.

This clonotype has ten or more counts. The genes are TRBV7-2 and TRBJ2-3; D assignment may be TRBD1 or TRBD2 (5 bases each). Germline CDR1 SGHTA, CDR2 FQGNSA. V was trimmed by 1 base and J by 6 bases, leaving 14 bases between them. The CDR3 consists of 15 residues. CDR3 sequence reads: CASSLVGGTADTQYF. The CDR3 region has the DNA TGTGCCAGCAGCTTAGTGGGTGGGACGGCGGATACGCAGTATTTT.

This clonotype was counted a few times. The rearrangement joins TRBV7-2 to TRBJ1-3, with D unclear. Trimming took off 5 bases at V and 0 bases at J, with 14 bases between the two ends. Looked up from germline, CDR1 is SGHTA and CDR2 is FQGNSA. This CDR3 has 16 amino acids. CDR3 bases: TGTGCCAGCAGCCAAGCACACCCATCCTCTGGAAACACCATATATTTT. Its translation is CASSQAHPSSGNTIYF.

This clonotype was detected a few times. This chain connects TRBV5-1 to TRBJ1-5; no clear D gene. The CDR3 covers 14 residues. Trimming stripped 2 bases from V and 0 bases from J, with 6 bases between. CDR1 and CDR2 (germline): SGHRS, YFSETQ. CDR3 residues: CASSFSDSNQPQHF. As DNA, the CDR3 is TGCGCCAGCAGCTTTAGTGATAGCAATCAGCCCCAGCATTTT.

The table lists this clonotype with a few counts. The V gene is TRBV10-3, the J gene TRBJ2-6, with 8 positions matching TRBD2. The CDR3 spans 16 residues. CDR1 and CDR2 from the germline V gene are ENHRY and SYGVKD. Unmatched junction bases numbered 0, after V lost 0 bases and J lost 2 bases. For the CDR3, the DNA is TGTGCCATCAGTGAGTCCGGGAGGGCTGGGGCCAACGTCCTGACTTTC. This translates into CAISESGRAGANVLTF.

This clonotype was counted at least ten times. The rearrangement uses TRBV6-5 and TRBJ2-2; 10 nucleotides line up with TRBD2. Germline V gene sequence: CDR1 MNHEY, CDR2 SVGAGI. V trimming: 5 bases; J trimming: 5 bases; junction bases outside the gene matches: 8. The CDR3 runs 16 residues. The CDR3 sequence: CASSRPSGRLTGELFF. CDR3 DNA sequence: TGTGCCAGCAGTCGCCCTAGCGGGAGATTAACCGGGGAGCTGTTTTTT.

CDR3 DNA sequence: TGTGCCAGTAGTATCCCGGGACGGCGGAACACTGAAGCTTTCTTT. This translates into CASSIPGRRNTEAFF. This rearrangement joins TRBV19 to TRBJ1-1, with a tentative D call TRBD1 (5 bases). Germline V gene data show CDR1 as LNHDA and CDR2 as SQIVND (reference sequence). The CDR3 has 15 residues. Between the trimmed V and J ends, which lost 3 bases and 1 base, there was a span of 12 bases.

This clonotype was seen only a few times. V and J are TRBV9 and TRBJ2-1; TRBD2 matches 10 bases. The CDR3 is made up of 15 amino acids. Per the germline V gene, CDR1 is SGDLS and CDR2 is YYNGEE. The V segment lost 2 bases and the J segment 2 bases; nucleotides outside the gene matches: 1. This chain's CDR3 is CASSVSGRTYNEQFF. CDR3 DNA sequence: TGTGCCAGCAGCGTTAGCGGGAGGACCTACAATGAGCAGTTCTTC. The whole variable domain, remainder taken from reference TRBV9 and TRBJ2-1, is DSGVTQTPKHLITATGQRVTLRCSPRSGDLSVYWYQQSLDQGLQFLIQYYNGEERAKGNILERFSAQQFPDLHSELNLSSLELGDSALYFCASSVSGRTYNEQFFGPGTRLTVL.